This passage covers 17 T cell receptor beta chains from one sample sequenced in a study of cytomegalovirus exposure and HLA in healthy donors. A multiplex PCR was run with 60 Vbeta primers and 13 Jbeta primers. Libraries were prepared by immunoSEQ multiplex PCR; TCRdb keeps only in-frame clonotypes and omits some of them. There are 89,000 or so clones in the sample; 84% occur only once, and 5.5% to 6.5% lies in the top ten. Input material: PBMCs. Receptors were obtained from a woman younger than 30 in good health and CMV-seropositive.

This clone showed up just a few times. The chain employs TRBV4-1 and TRBJ1-1; possible D gene TRBD1, 5 bases. The V gene lost 1 base and the J gene lost 1 base, with 13 bases spanning the gap. The germline CDR1 and CDR2 sequences are MGHRA and YSYEKL. The CDR3 has 16 amino acids. The DNA for the CDR3 is TGCGCCAGCAGCCAAGGGAGACAGATGCGGAACACTGAAGCTTTCTTT. Translating it yields CASSQGRQMRNTEAFF.

This clone has a single count. The DNA of the CDR3 is TGCGCCAGCAGCTTACAGGGGGCTGGAGAGACCCAGTACTTC. Residues: CASSLQGAGETQYF. The chain links TRBV5-1 to TRBJ2-5; TRBD1 agrees at 9 bases. Germline V CDR1 and CDR2: SGHRS, YFSETQ. V was clipped by 2 bases and J by 4 bases; unmatched bases: 3. The CDR3 consists of 14 residues.

CDR3 in amino acids: CASRYLEADEQYF. For the CDR3, the DNA is TGTGCCAGCCGCTACCTTGAGGCGGACGAGCAGTACTTC. The chain is built from TRBV6-1 and TRBJ2-7, with D hard to call. CDR3 size: 13 residues. Per germline, CDR1 MNHNS and CDR2 SASEGT. Trimming pared 8 bases from V and 5 bases from J, leaving 16 bases between.

This chain links TRBV9 with TRBJ2-1; 10 bases match TRBD2. Losses at the gene ends were 0 bases for V and 4 bases for J; bases not matched to a gene: 1. The CDR3 totals 15 residues. From germline, CDR1 is SGDLS and CDR2 YYNGEE. This CDR3 reads CASSVELAGYNEQFF. As DNA, the CDR3 is TGTGCCAGCAGCGTAGAACTAGCGGGATACAATGAGCAGTTCTTC.

The chain carries TRBV18 and TRBJ1-5, with 8 nucleotides matching TRBD1. The CDR3 spans 15 residues. Germline V lookup: CDR1 KGHSH, CDR2 LQKENI. Trimming cost V 3 bases and J 4 bases; bases outside gene matches: 5. Here the CDR3 DNA reads TGTGCCAGCTCACCGAGTCAGGGGGCGAATCAGCCCCAGCATTTT. As protein: CASSPSQGANQPQHF.

V gene TRBV2 combines with J gene TRBJ2-7, with 12 bases aligning to TRBD2. Losses at the gene ends were 3 bases for V and 3 bases for J; bases not matched to a gene: 3. Germline V gene lookup returns CDR1 SNHLY and CDR2 FYNNEI. The CDR3 has 15 residues. The CDR3 is CASSETSGGYYEQYF. The CDR3 DNA sequence: TGTGCCAGCAGTGAGACTAGCGGGGGATACTACGAGCAGTACTTC.

The chain is built from TRBV5-8 and TRBJ2-3, with 10 nucleotides matching TRBD1. Germline-derived CDR1 and CDR2 are SGHTS and YDEGEE. The CDR3 has 16 amino acids. Trimming removed 4 bases from V and 0 bases from J; junction bases left unmatched: 5. The CDR3 DNA follows: TGTGCCAGCAGCCCTGGGACAGGGGCCAGCACAGATACGCAGTATTTT. Translating gives CASSPGTGASTDTQYF. The whole variable domain, filled in from reference TRBV5-8 and TRBJ2-3, reads EAGVTQSPTHLIKTRGQQATLRCSPISGHTSVYWYQQALGLGLQFLLWYDEGEERNRGNFPPRFSGRQFPNYSSELNVNALELEDSALYLCASSPGTGASTDTQYFGPGTRLTVL.

The chain employs TRBV7-9 and TRBJ1-1; a weak D match, TRBD1 (5 bases). The V gene lost 5 bases and the J gene lost 3 bases, with 13 bases spanning the gap. The germline V gene has CDR1 SEHNR and CDR2 FQNEAQ (reference sequence). CDR3 length: 14 amino acids. The CDR3 spells CASSPPRGDTEAFF. CDR3 bases: TGTGCCAGCAGCCCCCCTCGGGGGGACACTGAAGCTTTCTTT.

The chain employs TRBV19 and TRBJ2-3, with 9 bases identical to TRBD2. This CDR3 region has 15 residues. V lost 6 bases and J lost 4; bases outside the gene matches: 8. The germline CDR1 and CDR2 sequences are LNHDA and SQIVND (reference sequence). The CDR3 DNA is TGTGCCAGTAGGCAAATAGCGGGAGAGGCAGATACGCAGTATTTT. This gives the protein CASRQIAGEADTQYF.

The chain joins TRBV7-9 to TRBJ2-3, with 12 bases that match TRBD2. V dropped 5 bases and J dropped 3; count of bases not matched to a gene: 9. Germline values: CDR1 SEHNR, CDR2 FQNEAQ (reference sequence). The CDR3 is 17 residues long. CDR3 loop: CASSRLAGVGATDTQYF. The CDR3 DNA sequence: TGTGCCAGCAGCCGACTAGCGGGAGTGGGTGCGACAGATACGCAGTATTTT.

The V and J genes are TRBV5-1 and TRBJ2-7, with 7 positions matching TRBD1. J was trimmed by 3 bases and V by 4 bases; bases with no gene match: 7. The CDR3 is made up of 14 amino acids. Germline CDR1 SGHRS, CDR2 YFSETQ. CDR3 residues: CASSPQGQIYEQYF. The CDR3 nucleotides read TGCGCCAGCAGCCCACAGGGACAGATCTACGAGCAGTACTTC. The complete variable domain, with remaining parts taken from reference TRBV5-1 and TRBJ2-7, reads KAGVTQTPRYLIKTRGQQVTLSCSPISGHRSVSWYQQTPGQGLQFLFEYFSETQRNKGNFPGRFSGRQFSNSRSEMNVSTLELGDSALYLCASSPQGQIYEQYFGPGTRLTVT.

V usage is TRBV6-5 and J usage is TRBJ1-1, with D tentatively TRBD1 (5 bases). With 6 bases removed from V and 1 base from J, the gap between germline ends came to 9 bases. This CDR3 region has 13 residues. The germline CDR1 and CDR2 sequences are MNHEY and SVGAGI. DNA for the CDR3: TGTGCCAGCAGAGGACACCCGAACACTGAAGCTTTCTTT. Amino acid sequence: CASRGHPNTEAFF.

The chain has TRBV7-6 and TRBJ2-3; TRBD1 agrees at 8 bases. The CDR3 totals 16 residues. The germline CDR1 and CDR2 sequences are SGHVS and FNYEAQ. With 0 bases clipped from V and 4 bases from J, the junction kept 6 bases outside the gene matches. The DNA for the CDR3 is TGTGCCAGCAGCTTAGCGCTCAGGGGGCGGGCAGATACGCAGTATTTT. It encodes CASSLALRGRADTQYF. The whole variable domain, remainder taken from reference TRBV7-6 and TRBJ2-3, is GAGVSQSPRYKVTKRGQDVALRCDPISGHVSLYWYRQALGQGPEFLTYFNYEAQQDKSGLPNDRFSAERPEGSISTLTIQRTEQRDSAMYRCASSLALRGRADTQYFGPGTRLTVL.

The rearrangement links TRBV7-9 to TRBJ2-7; tentatively, D is TRBD1 (5 bases). This CDR3 region has 14 residues. Germline V gives CDR1 SEHNR, CDR2 FQNEAQ (reference sequence). Deletions cut 6 bases from V and 2 bases from J, with 14 bases between. The CDR3 DNA reads as TGTGCCAGCAGTCCAGGGTTGGCCCCCTACGAGCAGTACTTC. Amino acid sequence: CASSPGLAPYEQYF. Supplemented by reference TRBV7-9 and TRBJ2-7, the full variable domain reads DTGVSQNPRHKITKRGQNVTFRCDPISEHNRLYWYRQTLGQGPEFLTYFQNEAQLEKSRLLSDRFSAERPKGSFSTLEIQRTEQGDSAMYLCASSPGLAPYEQYFGPGTRLTVT.

The chain has TRBV4-2 and TRBJ1-1; 8 bases map to TRBD1. With 1 base clipped from V and 6 bases from J, the junction kept 7 bases outside the gene matches. The CDR3 length is 15 residues. Germline values: CDR1 LGHNA, CDR2 YNFKEQ. The CDR3 is CASSQAAGGYAEAFF. The CDR3 region has the DNA TGTGCCAGCAGCCAAGCAGCAGGGGGCTACGCTGAAGCTTTCTTT.

The genes are TRBV12-5 and TRBJ2-1, with a possible D match to TRBD2 (5 bases). Germline-derived CDR1 and CDR2 are LGHNT and FRNRAP. The CDR3 contains 16 residues. The CDR3 is CASSAEAESSYNEQFF. The CDR3 bases are TGTGCCTCATCGGCGGAAGCGGAGAGCTCCTACAATGAGCAGTTCTTC.

As DNA, the CDR3 is TGTGCCAGCATAGAAGGCGGGAGTGTTCAAGAGACCCAGTACTTC. It yields the protein CASIEGGSVQETQYF. V gene TRBV28 combines with J gene TRBJ2-5; 7 positions agree with TRBD2. J was trimmed by 2 bases and V by 7 bases; bases with no gene match: 10. The CDR3 length is 15 residues. The germline V gene has CDR1 MDHEN and CDR2 SYDVKM.